This T cell receptor (beta chain) was captured by sequencing in a study of blood T cell repertoires in COVID-19. Study context: COVID-19 samples, acute and convalescent, were from the United States, Italy and Spain. Nucleic acid was either cDNA or gDNA, and it came from T cells, B-cell-depleted T cells, or PBMCs.

Germline V gene lookup returns CDR1 MNHEY and CDR2 SVGAGI. The CDR3 contains 15 residues. V was cut by 6 bases and J by 2 bases, with 16 bases left in between. Per the original methods: Estimated nucleated cell counts came from reference gene primer amplification. Profiling relied on immunoSEQ multiplex PCR, and the TCRdb table lists in-frame clones only, not all of them. V and J calls and clone size are as listed in that table; D and trimming were resolved from the DNA. This table holds some 350,000 clones, 80% to 90% found once. The study counted Cohort 3 donors as recovered given two negative PCRs, clearance, or symptom resolution.

The V and J genes are TRBV6-5 and TRBJ1-1, with D perhaps TRBD1 (5 bases). Sequencing was carried out using PBMCs or T cells enriched from blood (not recorded which). The receptor was derived from a man aged 18 to 29 who had recovered from COVID-19. DNA of the CDR3: TGTGCCAGCAGGCAAAGGATGACAGTAAACACTGAAGCTTTCTTT. Amino acids: CASRQRMTVNTEAFF.